This TCR beta chain was identified in a study of T cell repertoires in cytomegalovirus infection. This clonotype was seen more than once but under ten times. J gave up 1 base and V 6 bases, and 10 bases lay outside the gene matches. The germline V gene has CDR1 LNHDA and CDR2 SQIVND (reference sequence). The CDR3 has 16 amino acids. TCRdb re-analysed the reads in MiXCR, keeping a single row per CDR3 protein. The sample has hundreds of thousands of distinct CDR3 sequences; over 9% are singletons. The chain is built from TRBV19 and TRBJ1-2; 8 positions agree with TRBD1. Sequenced sample: PBMCs. This clonotype was obtained from a human donor in good health (CMV status not recorded). Some clones in this sample may be carry-over from other donors' samples. As DNA, the CDR3 is TGTGCCAGTAGGCGGGACAGGCTTCTTCGTAACTATGGCTACACCTTC. This sequence encodes CASRRDRLLRNYGYTF.